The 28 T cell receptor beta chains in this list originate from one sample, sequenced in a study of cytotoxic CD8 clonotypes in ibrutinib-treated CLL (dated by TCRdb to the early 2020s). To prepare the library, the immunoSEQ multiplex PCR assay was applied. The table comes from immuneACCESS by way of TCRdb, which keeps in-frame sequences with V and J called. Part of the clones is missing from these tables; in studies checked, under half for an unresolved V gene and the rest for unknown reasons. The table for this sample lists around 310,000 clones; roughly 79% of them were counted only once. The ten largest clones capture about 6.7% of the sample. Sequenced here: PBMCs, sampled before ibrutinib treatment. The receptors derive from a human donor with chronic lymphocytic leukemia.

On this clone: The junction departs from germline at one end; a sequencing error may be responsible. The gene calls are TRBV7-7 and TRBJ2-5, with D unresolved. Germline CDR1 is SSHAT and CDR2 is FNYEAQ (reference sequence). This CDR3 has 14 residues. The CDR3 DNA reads TGTGCTAGCAGCTTAGCTGGTATCCTGGAGACCCAGTACTTC. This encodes CASSLAGILETQYF. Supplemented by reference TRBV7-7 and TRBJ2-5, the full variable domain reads GAGVSQSPRYKVTKRGQDVTLRCDPISSHATLYWYQQALGQGPEFLTYFNYEAQPDKSGLPSDRFSAERPEGSISTLTIQRTEQRDSAMYRCASSLAGILETQYFGPGTRLLVL.

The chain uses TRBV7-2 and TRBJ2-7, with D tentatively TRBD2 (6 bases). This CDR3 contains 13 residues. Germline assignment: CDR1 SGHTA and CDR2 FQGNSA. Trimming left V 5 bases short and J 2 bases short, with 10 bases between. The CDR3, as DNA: TGTGCCAGCAGCCGGGACTGGACCTACGAGCAGTACTTC. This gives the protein CASSRDWTYEQYF.

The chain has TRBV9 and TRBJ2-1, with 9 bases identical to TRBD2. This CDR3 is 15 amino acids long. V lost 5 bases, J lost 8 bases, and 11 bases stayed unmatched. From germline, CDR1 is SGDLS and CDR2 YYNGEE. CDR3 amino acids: CASRGSGSSFDEQFF. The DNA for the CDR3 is TGTGCCAGCAGAGGTAGCGGGAGTAGTTTCGATGAGCAGTTCTTC.

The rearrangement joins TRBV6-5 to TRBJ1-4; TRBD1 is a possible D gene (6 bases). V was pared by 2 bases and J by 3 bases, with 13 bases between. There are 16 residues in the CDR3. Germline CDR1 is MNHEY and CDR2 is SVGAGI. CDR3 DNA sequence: TGTGCCAGCAGTTACGGCCCGAGGACAGCTAATGAAAAACTGTTTTTT. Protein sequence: CASSYGPRTANEKLFF.

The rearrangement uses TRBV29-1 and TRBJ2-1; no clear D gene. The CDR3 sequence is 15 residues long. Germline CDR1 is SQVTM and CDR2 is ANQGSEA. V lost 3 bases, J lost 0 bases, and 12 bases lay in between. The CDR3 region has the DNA TGCAGCGTTGAGAGTGGGAAGAGCTCCTACAATGAGCAGTTCTTC. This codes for CSVESGKSSYNEQFF.

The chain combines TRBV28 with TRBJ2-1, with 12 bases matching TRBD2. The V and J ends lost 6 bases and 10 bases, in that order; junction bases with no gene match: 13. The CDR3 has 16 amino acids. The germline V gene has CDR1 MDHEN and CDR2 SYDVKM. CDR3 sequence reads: CASSPTSGRRGWEQFF. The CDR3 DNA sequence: TGTGCCAGCAGCCCCACTAGCGGGAGGAGAGGATGGGAGCAGTTCTTC.

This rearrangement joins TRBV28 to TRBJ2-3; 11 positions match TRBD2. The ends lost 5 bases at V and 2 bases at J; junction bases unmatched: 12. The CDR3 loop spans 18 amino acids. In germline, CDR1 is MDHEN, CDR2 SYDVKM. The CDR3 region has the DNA TGTGCCAGCAGTCCCATTAAGGGGACTAGCGGATTCACAGATACGCAGTATTTT. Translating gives CASSPIKGTSGFTDTQYF.

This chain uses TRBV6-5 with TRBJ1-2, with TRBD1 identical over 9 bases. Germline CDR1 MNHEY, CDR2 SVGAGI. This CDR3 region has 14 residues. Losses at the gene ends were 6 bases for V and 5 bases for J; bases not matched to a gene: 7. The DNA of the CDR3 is TGTGCCAGCAGGCAGGACAGGGGTCTTTATGGCTACACCTTC. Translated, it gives CASRQDRGLYGYTF.

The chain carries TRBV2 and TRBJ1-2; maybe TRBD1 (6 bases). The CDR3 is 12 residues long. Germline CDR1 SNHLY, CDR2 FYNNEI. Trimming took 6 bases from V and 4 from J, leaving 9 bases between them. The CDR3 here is CASRAGVYGYTF. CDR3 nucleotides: TGTGCCAGCAGAGCAGGGGTCTATGGCTACACCTTC.

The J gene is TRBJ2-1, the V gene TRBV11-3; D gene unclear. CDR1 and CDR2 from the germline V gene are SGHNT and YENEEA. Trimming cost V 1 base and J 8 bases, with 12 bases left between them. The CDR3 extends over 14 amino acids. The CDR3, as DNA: TGTGCCAGCAGCTTAGGGAAGCTTTTCGATGAGCAGTTCTTC. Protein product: CASSLGKLFDEQFF.

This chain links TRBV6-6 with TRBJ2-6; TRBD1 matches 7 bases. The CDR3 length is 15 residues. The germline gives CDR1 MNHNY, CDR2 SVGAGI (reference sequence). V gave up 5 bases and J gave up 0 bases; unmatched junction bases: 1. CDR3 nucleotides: TGTGCCAGCAGTCACAGGGGCTCTGGGGCCAACGTCCTGACTTTC. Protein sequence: CASSHRGSGANVLTF.

The CDR3 here is CASSFRDAGELFF. DNA of the CDR3: TGTGCCAGCAGCTTCAGGGATGCCGGGGAGCTGTTTTTT. The V call is TRBV7-2, the J call TRBJ2-2; D possibly corresponds to TRBD1 (5 bases). Trimming pared 3 bases from V and 6 bases from J, leaving 8 bases between. Germline loops: CDR1 SGHTA, CDR2 FQGNSA. The CDR3 has 13 amino acids.

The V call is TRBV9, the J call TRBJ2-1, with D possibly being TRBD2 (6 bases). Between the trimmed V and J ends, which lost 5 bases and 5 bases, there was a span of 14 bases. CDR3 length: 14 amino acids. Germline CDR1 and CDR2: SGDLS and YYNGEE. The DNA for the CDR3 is TGTGCCAGCAGAGAACCGAGGGAGGACAATGAGCAGTTCTTC. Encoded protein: CASREPREDNEQFF.

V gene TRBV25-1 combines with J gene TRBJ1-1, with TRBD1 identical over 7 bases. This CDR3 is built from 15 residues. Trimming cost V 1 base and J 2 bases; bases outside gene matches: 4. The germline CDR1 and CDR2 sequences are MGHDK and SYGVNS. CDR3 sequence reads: CASSESGTENTEAFF. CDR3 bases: TGTGCCAGCAGTGAATCCGGGACAGAAAACACTGAAGCTTTCTTT.

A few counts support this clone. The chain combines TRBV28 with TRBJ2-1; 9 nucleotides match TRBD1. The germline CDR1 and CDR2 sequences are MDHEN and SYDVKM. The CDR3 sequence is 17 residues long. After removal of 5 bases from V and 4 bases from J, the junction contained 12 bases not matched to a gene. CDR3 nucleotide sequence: TGTGCCAGCAGTAAACCACAGACAGGGGGGACTTACAATGAGCAGTTCTTC. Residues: CASSKPQTGGTYNEQFF.

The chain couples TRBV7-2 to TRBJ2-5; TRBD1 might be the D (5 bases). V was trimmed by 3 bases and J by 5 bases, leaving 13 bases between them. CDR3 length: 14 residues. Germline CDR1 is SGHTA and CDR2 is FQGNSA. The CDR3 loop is CASSFQGGGETQYF. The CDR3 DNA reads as TGTGCCAGCAGCTTTCAGGGTGGTGGGGAGACCCAGTACTTC.

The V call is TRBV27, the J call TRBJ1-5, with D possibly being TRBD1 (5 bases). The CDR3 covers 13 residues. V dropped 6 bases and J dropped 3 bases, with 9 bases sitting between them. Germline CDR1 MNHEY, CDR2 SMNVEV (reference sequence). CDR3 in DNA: TGTGCCAGCAGACCAGGGTACAATCAGCCCCAGCATTTT. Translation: CASRPGYNQPQHF.

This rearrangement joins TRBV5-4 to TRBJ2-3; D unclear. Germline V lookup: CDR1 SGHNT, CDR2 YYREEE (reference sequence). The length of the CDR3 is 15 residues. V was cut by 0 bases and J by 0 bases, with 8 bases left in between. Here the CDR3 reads CASSLVVGSTDTQYF. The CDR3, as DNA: TGTGCCAGCAGCTTGGTCGTAGGAAGCACAGATACGCAGTATTTT.

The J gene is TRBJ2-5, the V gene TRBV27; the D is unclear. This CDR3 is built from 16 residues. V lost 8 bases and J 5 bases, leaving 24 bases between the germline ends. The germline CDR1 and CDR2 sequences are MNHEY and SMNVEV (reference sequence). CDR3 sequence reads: CASPYYYWGPRETQYF. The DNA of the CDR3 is TGTGCCAGCCCGTACTACTATTGGGGTCCTCGGGAGACCCAGTACTTC.

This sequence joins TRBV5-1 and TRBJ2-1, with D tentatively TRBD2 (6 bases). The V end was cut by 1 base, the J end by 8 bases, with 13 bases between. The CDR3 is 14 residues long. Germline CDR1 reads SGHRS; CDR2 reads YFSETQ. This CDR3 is CASSLWEVGDEQFF. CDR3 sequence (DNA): TGCGCCAGCAGCTTGTGGGAGGTGGGGGATGAGCAGTTCTTC.

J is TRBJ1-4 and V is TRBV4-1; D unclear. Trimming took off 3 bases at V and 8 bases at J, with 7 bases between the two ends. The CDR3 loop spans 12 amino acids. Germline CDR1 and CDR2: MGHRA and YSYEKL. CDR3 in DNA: TGCGCCAGCAGCCAGCCGTGGGAAAAACTGTTTTTT. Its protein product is CASSQPWEKLFF.

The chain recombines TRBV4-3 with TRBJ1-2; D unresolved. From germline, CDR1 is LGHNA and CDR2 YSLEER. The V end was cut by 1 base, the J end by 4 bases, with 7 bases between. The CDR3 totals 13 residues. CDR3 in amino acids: CASSQVVGYGYTF. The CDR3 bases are TGCGCCAGCAGCCAAGTCGTAGGCTATGGCTACACCTTC.

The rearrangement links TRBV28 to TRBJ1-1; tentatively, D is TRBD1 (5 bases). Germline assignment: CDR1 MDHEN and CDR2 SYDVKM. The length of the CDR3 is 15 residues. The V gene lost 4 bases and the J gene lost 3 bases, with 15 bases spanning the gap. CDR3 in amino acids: CASSSRGGGDTEAFF. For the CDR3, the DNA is TGTGCCAGCAGTTCCCGGGGCGGCGGGGACACTGAAGCTTTCTTT.

CDR3 in amino acids: CASSVRGSRYAQETQYF. CDR3 nucleotide sequence: TGTGCCAGCAGCGTACGAGGCTCCAGATATGCTCAAGAGACCCAGTACTTC. V and J are TRBV11-1 and TRBJ2-5; D is undetermined. V was pared by 5 bases and J by 2 bases, with 21 bases between. CDR1 is SGHAT and CDR2 is FQDESV in the germline V gene (reference sequence). The CDR3 runs to 17 residues.

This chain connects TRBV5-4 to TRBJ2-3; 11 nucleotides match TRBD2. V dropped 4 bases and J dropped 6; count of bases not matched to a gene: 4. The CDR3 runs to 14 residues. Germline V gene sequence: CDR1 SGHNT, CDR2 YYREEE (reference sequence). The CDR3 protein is CASSTSGSRDTQYF. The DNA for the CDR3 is TGTGCCAGCAGCACTAGCGGGAGCCGGGATACGCAGTATTTT.

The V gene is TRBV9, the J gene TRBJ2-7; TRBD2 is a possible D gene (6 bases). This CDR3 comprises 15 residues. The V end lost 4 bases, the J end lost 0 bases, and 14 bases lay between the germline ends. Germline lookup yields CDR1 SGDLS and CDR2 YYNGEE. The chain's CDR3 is CASSTQSGPSYEQYF. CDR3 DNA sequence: TGTGCCAGCAGCACCCAAAGCGGGCCCTCCTACGAGCAGTACTTC.

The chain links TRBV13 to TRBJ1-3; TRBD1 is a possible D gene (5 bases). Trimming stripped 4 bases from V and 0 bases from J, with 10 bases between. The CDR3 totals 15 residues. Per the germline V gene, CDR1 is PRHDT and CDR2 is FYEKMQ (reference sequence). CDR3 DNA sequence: TGTGCCAGCAGCTCGGACAATAACTCTGGAAACACCATATATTTT. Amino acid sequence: CASSSDNNSGNTIYF.

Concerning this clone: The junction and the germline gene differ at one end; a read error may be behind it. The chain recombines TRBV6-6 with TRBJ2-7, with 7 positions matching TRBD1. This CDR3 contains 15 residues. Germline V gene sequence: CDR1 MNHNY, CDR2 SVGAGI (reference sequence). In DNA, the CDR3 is TGTGCCAGCAGCCGGGCAGAGGGGGCTACTTACGGGCAGTACTTC. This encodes CASSRAEGATYGQYF.